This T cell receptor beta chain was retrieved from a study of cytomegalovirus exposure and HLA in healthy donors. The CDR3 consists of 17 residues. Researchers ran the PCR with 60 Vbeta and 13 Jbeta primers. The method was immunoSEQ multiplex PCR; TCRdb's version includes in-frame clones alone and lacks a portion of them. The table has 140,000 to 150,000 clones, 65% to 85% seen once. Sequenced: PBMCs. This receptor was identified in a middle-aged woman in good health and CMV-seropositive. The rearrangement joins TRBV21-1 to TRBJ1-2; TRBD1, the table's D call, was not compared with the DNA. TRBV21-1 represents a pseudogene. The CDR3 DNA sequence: TGTGCCAGCAGCAAAGCAGGGGCAGGGCGCGTATTCTATGGCTACACCTTC. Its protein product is CASSKAGAGRVFYGYTF.